This T cell receptor beta chain stems from a study of beta chain features in type 1 diabetes. Study in general: Cells sorted and examined across all samples totaled roughly 98 million. Study conclusions and caveats: Insertions were fewer and deletions more numerous at VDJ junctions in type 1 diabetes patients. Type 1 diabetes patients had moderately but significantly shorter TCRB CDR3s in all four CD4+ subsets.

This clone was recorded a few times. Its antigen remains unidentified. The junction differs from germline at one of its ends, possibly a read error. CDR1 is SSHAT and CDR2 is FNYEAQ in the germline V gene (reference sequence). The CDR3 is made up of 12 amino acids. The investigators reverse transcribed all of the isolated RNA, so they sequenced expressed TCRB transcripts. The method was immunoSEQ multiplex PCR; TCRdb's version includes in-frame clones alone and lacks a portion of them. The sample consists of 140,000 to 150,000 clones, about 13% of them appearing once. The sequence was collected from a young man with type 1 diabetes. The chain joins TRBV7-7 to TRBJ2-2, with D possibly matching TRBD2 (5 bases). The sequencing input was central memory CD4+ T cells from blood. CDR3: CASSLGSGELFF. The CDR3 DNA reads as TGTGCTAGCAGCTTAGGGAGCGGGGAGCTGTTTTTT.